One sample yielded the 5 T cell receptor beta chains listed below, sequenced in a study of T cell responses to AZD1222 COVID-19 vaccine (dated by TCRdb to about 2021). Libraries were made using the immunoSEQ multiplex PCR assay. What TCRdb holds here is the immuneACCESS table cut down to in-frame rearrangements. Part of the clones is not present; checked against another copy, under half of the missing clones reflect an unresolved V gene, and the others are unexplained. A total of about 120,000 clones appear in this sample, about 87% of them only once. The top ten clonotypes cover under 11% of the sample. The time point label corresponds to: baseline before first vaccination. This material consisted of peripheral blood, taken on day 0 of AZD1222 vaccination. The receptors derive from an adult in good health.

CDR3 residues: CASSSLGGRVTGELFF. The CDR3 DNA reads TGTGCCAGCAGCTCCCTCGGGGGGCGGGTCACCGGGGAGCTGTTTTTT. The J gene is TRBJ2-2, the V gene TRBV11-2; D may be TRBD2 (7 bases). The germline CDR1 and CDR2 sequences are SGHAT and FQNNGV. V was clipped by 4 bases and J by 4 bases, with 16 bases between them. The length of the CDR3 is 16 residues.

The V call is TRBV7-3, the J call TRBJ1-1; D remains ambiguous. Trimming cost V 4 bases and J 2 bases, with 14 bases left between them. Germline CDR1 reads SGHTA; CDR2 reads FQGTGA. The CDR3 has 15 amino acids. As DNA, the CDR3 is TGTGCCAGCAGCTCTGGACCGGAAGCCAACACTGAAGCTTTCTTT. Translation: CASSSGPEANTEAFF.

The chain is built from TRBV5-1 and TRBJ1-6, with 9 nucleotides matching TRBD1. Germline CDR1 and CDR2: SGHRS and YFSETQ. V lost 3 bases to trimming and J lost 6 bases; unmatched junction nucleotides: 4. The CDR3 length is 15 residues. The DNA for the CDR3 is TGCGCCAGCAGCTCATCGGGACAGGGTAATTCACCCCTCCACTTT. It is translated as CASSSSGQGNSPLHF. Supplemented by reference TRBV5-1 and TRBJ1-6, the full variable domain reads KAGVTQTPRYLIKTRGQQVTLSCSPISGHRSVSWYQQTPGQGLQFLFEYFSETQRNKGNFPGRFSGRQFSNSRSEMNVSTLELGDSALYLCASSSSGQGNSPLHFGNGTRLTVT.

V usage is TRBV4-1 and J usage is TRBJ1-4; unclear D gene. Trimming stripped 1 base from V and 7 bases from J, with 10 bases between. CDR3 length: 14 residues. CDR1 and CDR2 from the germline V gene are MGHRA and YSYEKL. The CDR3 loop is CASSQGPNGEKLFF. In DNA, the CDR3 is TGCGCCAGCAGCCAAGGCCCCAATGGTGAAAAACTGTTTTTT.

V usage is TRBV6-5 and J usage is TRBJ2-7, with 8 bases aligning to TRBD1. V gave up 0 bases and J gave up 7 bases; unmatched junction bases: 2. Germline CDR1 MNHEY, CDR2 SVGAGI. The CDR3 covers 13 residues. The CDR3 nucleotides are TGTGCCAGCAGTTACTCGACAGGGGAAGAGCAGTACTTC. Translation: CASSYSTGEEQYF.